This TCR beta chain was observed in a study of blood T cells in healthy people across ages. Worth noting for this clonotype: Its target is not known.

Germline V gives CDR1 MDHEN, CDR2 SYDVKM. Trimming cost V 1 base and J 0 bases, with 7 bases left between them. The CDR3 has 15 residues. Primed by a sample-barcoded 5' primer and a J-beta primer mix, a second PCR proceeded for roughly 6 to 12 cycles. From the 5' RACE reads, TCRdb called clonotypes with MiXCR, one entry per CDR3 protein. The table includes 700,000 to 900,000 distinct CDR3 sequences, around a quarter detected once. General study findings and limits: Both naive CD4+ cell counts and diversity were greater in long-lived donors than in aged donors. Age showed a roughly linear inverse relationship with TCR beta diversity per million T cells.

These data also formed part of another study, on T cells of mothers and their children. That report notes: Donors were a few healthy Caucasian mothers and their six children.

The source is a boy younger than 18 in good health. Sequencing was performed on blood. The chain carries TRBV28 and TRBJ2-4; no reliable D call. CDR3 loop: CASSLSALAKNIQYF. As DNA, the CDR3 is TGTGCCAGCAGTTTATCAGCTTTAGCCAAAAACATTCAGTACTTC. The variable domain in full, completed from reference TRBV28 and TRBJ2-4, reads DVKVTQSSRYLVKRTGEKVFLECVQDMDHENMFWYRQDPGLGLRLIYFSYDVKMKEKGDIPEGYSVSREKKERFSLILESASTNQTSMYLCASSLSALAKNIQYFGAGTRLSVL.